This T cell receptor (beta chain) was recovered during a study of T cell repertoires in cytomegalovirus infection. Background on the study: Both a matching HLA type and CMV infection were indicated by public TCR beta signatures. Study-wide findings and caveats: CMV-specific TCR beta clonotypes restricted by HLA-C were the ones dominating the ex vivo response. Public TCR beta family frequency separated CMV-and-HLA carriers, including in an independent cohort.

This CDR3 has 15 residues. Unmatched junction bases numbered 10, after V lost 4 bases and J lost 5 bases. Germline-derived CDR1 and CDR2 are SGHVS and FNYEAQ. This clonotype occurred many times. Its specificity is not known. One entry per CDR3 protein results from TCRdb running MiXCR on the reads. The sample includes a few hundred thousand distinct CDR3 sequences, around 8.7% of them seen just once. The V gene is TRBV7-6, the J gene TRBJ2-5; 7 nucleotides agree with TRBD2. This clonotype was obtained from a human donor in good health (CMV status not recorded). Some clones in this sample may be carry-over from other donors' samples. Sequenced input: PBMCs. This chain's CDR3 is CASSYTQLAHETQYF. CDR3 sequence (DNA): TGTGCCAGCAGCTACACACAACTAGCGCATGAGACCCAGTACTTC.